This paragraph covers one T cell receptor (beta chain) sequence. A junction end diverges from the germline sequence, so it may reflect a read error. This sample was included in a study of blood T cell repertoires in COVID-19. At the level of the study: The cDNA or gDNA used as material had been derived from T cells, B-cell-depleted T cells, or PBMCs.

The germline gives CDR1 LGHDT, CDR2 YNNKEL (reference sequence). The CDR3 extends over 12 amino acids. The method was immunoSEQ multiplex PCR; TCRdb's version includes in-frame clones alone and lacks a portion of them. Among some 170,000 clones listed, almost 80% were seen once. Participants came from fewer than 25 US areas, aged about 18 to 100 years. In Cohort 3, a recovered donor had either two negative PCRs, clearance, or symptom resolution. This rearrangement joins TRBV3-1 (or the pseudogene TRBV3-2) to TRBJ1-1, with 9 bases lining up with TRBD1. The sequence derives from a woman aged 45-65 years who had recovered from COVID-19. What was sequenced was PBMCs or T cells enriched from blood (not recorded which). The CDR3 loop reads CASSPRTGAHLF. CDR3 coding DNA: TGTGCCAGCAGCCCTCGGACAGGGGCGCACCTATTT.